What follows is one T cell receptor beta chain and its context. The antigen it recognizes is unknown. Per-base qualities were not stored, and no clone one base away is much larger. Based on the germline V gene (reference sequence), the CDR1 and CDR2 sequences are MNHEY and SMNVEV. Its CDR3 holds 17 amino acids, cysteine through phenylalanine. Here the CDR3 DNA is all that survives: 51 bases in frame from base 1. V is pruned by 3 bases and J by 6 bases, leaving 10 bases of the junction without a gene match. The immunoSEQ Assay, a bias-controlled multiplex PCR, was used to amplify TCRbeta CDR3 regions from genomic DNA. The original methods were these. The number of nucleated cells in each sample was estimated by amplification of reference gene primers within the assay. To quantify the absolute abundance of each unique TCRbeta CDR3 rearrangement, sequence reads were collapsed and filtered. Productive Simpson clonality was computed per sample as the square root of Simpson's diversity index over productive rearrangements. Held by TCRdb, this immuneACCESS table contains in-frame sequences only and omits some clones. Under half of the omission traces to an unresolved V gene where checked; the cause of the rest is unknown. The DNA was the basis for D and trimming; V, J and clone size are from that table. For this sample there are about 100,000 clones; around 87% appear just once. The leading ten clones occupy over 2.5% of the sample.

These data are taken from a study of blood T cell repertoires in COVID-19 (dated by TCRdb to the early 2020s). Regarding the study in general: Samples from collaborators originated in the United States, Italy and Spain and spanned both the acute and convalescent phases of COVID-19. Where HLA class I and class II types were available, the types were taken from metadata supplied by the sample provider, not from assay-based typing. The sample metadata nearly always contained a de-identified subject ID, COVID-19 status, age in years and sex. The material from the prospective study consisted of cDNA or gDNA derived from T cells, B-cell-depleted T cells, or PBMCs. Subjects who had been exposed to COVID-19, were actively infected with it, or had recovered from it provided the deeply sampled blood TCRbeta repertoires that made up the dataset. Samples came from the ongoing ImmuneRACE study (first 160 participants) plus 1,254 subjects from 6 global collaborators. The repertoires were released in a freely available public database intended as a resource for research on the immune response to SARS-CoV-2. General conclusions and limits of the study: Clinical and demographic metadata were provided uncurated, with the amount varying by source and participant.

The collaborating institutions used their own protocols to collect whole blood in K2EDTA tubes. For TCRbeta analysis, collaborator samples were shipped as frozen whole blood, as isolated PBMCs, or as DNA extracted from either sample type. The source of this sequence is a man between 50 and 59 years old with active or convalescent COVID-19. Recombination connected TRBV27 to TRBJ1-6, and 8 bases in between align with TRBD1. The source material was peripheral blood. The DNA reads as follows: TGTGCCAGCAGTTTTGAGGGGACAGGCGTGGGTAATTCACCCCTCCACTTT. It codes for CASSFEGTGVGNSPLHF.